Sequencing of this T cell receptor (beta chain) was carried out in a study of T cells in women clearing cervical HPV infection. On the study more broadly: Blood came at first lesion visit for cases, post-clearance for controls. Points from the study as a whole: Effector/memory and HPV-specific T cells were not isolated, and association timing is unknown. TRBV6-7 relative abundance averaged approximately 0.1% in cases and 0.15% to 0.2% in controls. Repertoire richness, not evenness, was significantly elevated in CIN3+ cases versus controls.

Assay: immunoSEQ multiplex PCR; the TCRdb copy retains only in-frame clones and omits some. This table lists roughly 35,000 clones. CDR3 length: 11 residues. Deletions cut 2 bases from V and 5 bases from J, with 4 bases between. Germline CDR1 and CDR2: SGHDT and YYEEEE. With regard to this clone: Its specificity is unknown. From the germline J gene comes the end of the CDR3, since the read stops 3 residues before it.

The chain recombines TRBV5-6 with TRBJ2-5, with D unresolved. Material for sequencing was blood buffy coat. The source of this sequence is a woman between 18 and 70 years old with a cervical HPV16 infection that either progressed to CIN3+ or cleared (not recorded which). Incomplete CDR3 DNA: TGTGCCAGCAGCTTCGGGGAGACC. It yields the protein CASSFGET. The whole CDR3 reads CASSFGETQYF. Drawing the rest from reference TRBV5-6 and TRBJ2-5, the complete variable domain is DAGVTQSPTHLIKTRGQQVTLRCSPKSGHDTVSWYQQALGQGPQFIFQYYEEEERQRGNFPDRFSGHQFPNYSSELNVNALLLGDSALYLCASSFGETQYFGPGTRLLVL.